These 20 T cell receptor beta chains were all obtained from the same sample, sequenced in a study of regulatory T cells in long-lasting Graves disease. Researchers made TCR beta libraries by using iRepertoire HTBI primers and running Arm-PCR on CDR3 regions. TCRdb reanalysed the multiplex PCR reads using MiXCR and keeps one entry per CDR3 protein. The sample has under 300,000 distinct CDR3 sequences, about 18% seen once; the top ten hold approximately 24%. Time point described: newly diagnosed GD, antithyroid drugs for less than 3 months. Following extraction of RNA from PBMCs, that RNA was used to make the TCR library. The sample was peripheral blood mononuclear cells (PBMCs), taken at new diagnosis, from a patient treated with antithyroid drugs. The source of these receptors is a female donor with Graves disease.

This clonotype has just one count. J is TRBJ1-2 and V is TRBV2; D call uncertain. Germline loops: CDR1 SNHLY, CDR2 FYNNEI. The CDR3 length is 12 residues. Trimming cost V 5 bases and J 14 bases, with 18 bases left between them. The CDR3, as DNA: TGTGCCAGCAGTTTAAGTCCGCTCGCTTTTACCTTC. Translated, it gives CASSLSPLAFTF.

At least ten counts were recorded for this clonotype. The DNA for the CDR3 is TGTGCCATCAGTGAGTCGTCCCACTCTGATACGCAGTATTTT. Its protein is CAISESSHSDTQYF. The V and J genes are TRBV10-3 and TRBJ2-3; no clear D gene. Germline CDR1 is ENHRY and CDR2 is SYGVKD. Trimming cost V 0 bases and J 6 bases, with 10 bases left between them. The CDR3 extends over 14 amino acids.

Remarks on this clonotype: A much larger clonotype is one base distant, so this may be a read error. CDR3 bases: TGTGCCAGCTGCGCAGGGTATGGCAATCAGCCCCAGCATTTT. Translated: CASCAGYGNQPQHF. The chain is built from TRBV6-1 and TRBJ1-5; D perhaps matches TRBD1 (5 bases). This CDR3 region has 14 residues. V lost 8 bases and J 2 bases, leaving 13 bases between the germline ends. Germline V gives CDR1 MNHNS, CDR2 SASEGT.

This clonotype was detected ten times or more. The CDR3 is CASSLAAGGTTYEQYF. In DNA form, the CDR3 reads TGTGCCAGCAGCTTAGCTGCAGGGGGCACGACCTACGAGCAGTACTTC. V usage is TRBV7-8 and J usage is TRBJ2-7, with TRBD1 matching over 8 bases. The CDR3 has 16 amino acids. Per the germline V gene, CDR1 is SGHVS and CDR2 is FQNEAQ. V shed 0 bases, J shed 2 bases, and the junction held 6 bases outside the gene matches. Drawing the rest from reference TRBV7-8 and TRBJ2-7, the complete variable domain is GAGVSQSPRYKVAKRGQDVALRCDPISGHVSLFWYQQALGQGPEFLTYFQNEAQLDKSGLPSDRFFAERPEGSVSTLKIQRTQQEDSAVYLCASSLAAGGTTYEQYFGPGTRLTVT.

As regards this clonotype: This sequence is one base from a far larger clone and is likely a read error. The chain couples TRBV11-2 to TRBJ2-7; 9 nucleotides match TRBD2. Trimming took 11 bases from V and 5 from J; bases not matched to a gene: 10. Germline V gene data show CDR1 as SGHAT and CDR2 as FQNNGV. This CDR3 has 13 residues. The CDR3 region has the DNA TGTGCCGGCGAGCAGCGGGAGGCCCACGAGCAGTACTTC. It encodes CAGEQREAHEQYF.

The table lists this clonotype with many counts. The chain is built from TRBV11-2 and TRBJ1-3, with no clear D. V lost 4 bases and J lost 6, with 7 bases in between. The CDR3 is made up of 12 amino acids. Germline CDR1 is SGHAT and CDR2 is FQNNGV. The CDR3 DNA reads TGTGCCAGCAGCTCAACCCTAAACACCATATATTTT. Its translation: CASSSTLNTIYF.

This clonotype was detected many times. The chain uses TRBV5-1 and TRBJ2-2, with D perhaps matching TRBD1 (6 bases). This CDR3 spans 15 amino acids. Germline CDR1 is SGHRS and CDR2 is YFSETQ. Trimming removed 4 bases from V and 5 bases from J, with 15 bases in between. This CDR3 is CASSPGTTTTGELFF. The CDR3 nucleotides are TGCGCCAGCAGCCCCGGGACAACTACTACCGGGGAGCTGTTTTTT.

V gene TRBV2 combines with J gene TRBJ2-7, with 8 bases matching TRBD2. Germline V lookup: CDR1 SNHLY, CDR2 FYNNEI. This CDR3 is 14 amino acids long. V lost 6 bases, J lost 7 bases, and 11 bases stayed unmatched. The CDR3 nucleotides are TGTGCCAGCAGGCCCCTAGCGGGTTACAATGAGCAGTACTTC. This codes for CASRPLAGYNEQYF. The variable domain in full, with the rest retrieved from reference TRBV2 and TRBJ2-7, is EPEVTQTPSHQVTQMGQEVILRCVPISNHLYFYWYRQILGQKVEFLVSFYNNEISEKSEIFDDQFSVERPDGSNFTLKIRSTKLEDSAMYFCASRPLAGYNEQYFGPGTRLTVT.

The chain employs TRBV7-3 and TRBJ2-7, with 7 bases aligning to TRBD1. Germline CDR1 SGHTA, CDR2 FQGTGA. The CDR3 is 14 residues long. Germline trimming cut 1 base from V and 3 bases from J; bases unmatched to any gene: 3. The DNA of the CDR3 is TGTGCCAGCAGCTTAAAAGGGGGCGGCTACGAGCAGTACTTC. The encoded protein is CASSLKGGGYEQYF.

V and J are TRBV11-2 and TRBJ2-3; D gene uncertain. The ends were cut back, 2 bases at V and 0 bases at J, with 9 bases in the middle. Looked up from germline, CDR1 is SGHAT and CDR2 is FQNNGV. This CDR3 has 15 amino acids. The CDR3 protein is CASSLSLGSTDTQYF. CDR3 nucleotide sequence: TGTGCCAGCAGCTTATCTCTTGGTAGCACAGATACGCAGTATTTT.

Of note for this clonotype: A much more abundant neighbour one base away suggests this may be a read error. The chain recombines TRBV7-9 with TRBJ1-2; D may be TRBD1 (6 bases). The CDR3 covers 17 residues. Germline V gene sequence: CDR1 SEHNR, CDR2 FQNEAQ (reference sequence). CDR3 region: CASSGGAGAGAVYGYIF. The CDR3 DNA reads as TGTGCCAGCAGTGGGGGCGCGGGTGCGGGGGCCGTCTATGGCTACATCTTC. Based on the CDR3 plus reference TRBV7-9 and TRBJ1-2, the full variable domain is DTGVSQNPRHKITKRGQNVTFRCDPISEHNRLYWYRQTLGQGPEFLTYFQNEAQLEKSRLLSDRFSAERPKGSFSTLEIQRTEQGDSAMYLCASSGGAGAGAVYGYIFGSGTRLTVV.

Regarding this clonotype: It may be a read error: a sequence one base away is much more abundant. The chain joins TRBV7-9 to TRBJ2-1; 7 nucleotides line up with TRBD2. Germline values: CDR1 SEHNR, CDR2 FQNEAQ (reference sequence). CDR3 length: 15 amino acids. For the CDR3, the DNA is TGTACCAGCAGCTCCACTACTAGCGCCTACAATGAGCAGTTCTTC. It translates to CTSSSTTSAYNEQFF.

This clonotype was found many times. The rearrangement joins TRBV9 to TRBJ2-1, with a possible D match to TRBD1 (8 bases). CDR1 and CDR2 from the germline V gene are SGDLS and YYNGEE. This CDR3 is built from 14 residues. V lost 3 bases and J lost 8, with 15 bases in between. The CDR3 region is CASSEDREGDEQFF. The CDR3 nucleotides are TGTGCCAGCAGCGAGGACAGGGAGGGTGATGAGCAGTTCTTC.

This clonotype has a count of ten or more. CDR3 nucleotide sequence: TGTGCCTCCAGGATGGACACTGAAGCTTTCTTT. Translated: CASRMDTEAFF. V gene TRBV30 combines with J gene TRBJ1-1; D is unclear. CDR3 length: 11 residues. Germline values: CDR1 GTSNPN, CDR2 SVGIG (reference sequence). V was shortened by 7 bases and J by 3 bases, with 9 bases between the two germline ends.

This clonotype was seen many times. The chain recombines TRBV2 with TRBJ2-5; 7 bases are a match to TRBD1. After removal of 6 bases from V and 5 bases from J, the junction contained 12 bases not matched to a gene. Per germline, CDR1 SNHLY and CDR2 FYNNEI. The CDR3 is 15 amino acids. The CDR3 protein is CASRDRVSHQETQYF. The CDR3 region has the DNA TGTGCCAGCAGAGACAGGGTCTCCCATCAGGAGACCCAGTACTTC.

The genes are TRBV18 and TRBJ2-1; 9 positions agree with TRBD2. The CDR3 extends over 17 amino acids. Per germline, CDR1 KGHSH and CDR2 LQKENI. The ends lost 0 bases at V and 7 bases at J; junction bases unmatched: 10. CDR3 nucleotides: TGTGCCAGCTCACCACCGGGCAGCGGGAGGTTTGGGAATGAGCAGTTCTTC. It yields the protein CASSPPGSGRFGNEQFF.

This clonotype was observed at least ten times. The rearrangement uses TRBV11-3 and TRBJ2-1, with TRBD1 identical over 7 bases. This CDR3 spans 13 amino acids. Unmatched junction bases numbered 5, after V lost 5 bases and J lost 7 bases. The germline V gene encodes CDR1 SGHNT and CDR2 YENEEA. CDR3 nucleotide sequence: TGTGCCAGCAGCCCCGACAGGGTGAATGAGCAGTTCTTC. It codes for CASSPDRVNEQFF. Together with reference TRBV11-3 and TRBJ2-1, the CDR3 gives the full variable domain: EAGVVQSPRYKIIEKKQPVAFWCNPISGHNTLYWYLQNLGQGPELLIRYENEEAVDDSQLPKDRFSAERLKGVDSTLKIQPAELGDSAVYLCASSPDRVNEQFFGPGTRLTVL.

This clonotype was observed at least ten times. The rearrangement uses TRBV20-1 and TRBJ2-1; no definite D call. Trimming took off 2 bases at V and 1 base at J, with 12 bases between the two ends. This CDR3 is built from 15 residues. CDR1 is DFQATT and CDR2 is SNEGSKA in the germline V gene (reference sequence). The CDR3 is CSARPSGWSYNEQFF. The DNA for the CDR3 is TGCAGTGCTAGACCCTCTGGGTGGTCCTACAATGAGCAGTTCTTC.

In its sample, this clonotype was seen many times. The rearrangement uses TRBV2 and TRBJ2-7; 10 nucleotides match TRBD1. Trimming removed 5 bases from V and 9 bases from J; junction bases left unmatched: 10. Germline CDR1 is SNHLY and CDR2 is FYNNEI. The CDR3 sequence is 14 residues long. The CDR3 spells CASSRQGASGGQYF. The DNA for the CDR3 is TGTGCCAGCAGTCGACAGGGGGCGAGTGGAGGGCAGTACTTC.

Concerning this clonotype itself: A far larger clone is one base from this, pointing to a likely read error. The V call is TRBV12-3 or TRBV12-4, the J call TRBJ1-3; maybe TRBD1 (5 bases). The V end was cut by 3 bases, the J end by 2 bases, with 11 bases between. CDR3 length: 15 residues. The DNA of the CDR3 is TGTGCCAGCAGTTTCCCCCGGGACGCTGGAAACACCATATATTTT. It is translated as CASSFPRDAGNTIYF.